The 24 T cell receptor beta chains below come from one sample, sequenced in a study of shared clonotypes between healthy human individuals. Clones were sequenced by immunoSEQ multiplex PCR, and TCRdb holds only the in-frame ones, with some missing. The sample lists 1.6 million or so clones, around 95% occurring once. Sequencing input: naive CD4+ T cells sorted from blood. The subset is: CD45RA+ positively selected. These receptors all stem from a man younger than 45 in good health.

The CDR3 nucleotides are TGTGCCTGCCAGGGGCTTAATGATGAAGCTTTCTTT. Translating it yields CACQGLNDEAFF. The gene calls are TRBV30 and TRBJ1-1, with TRBD1 as a possible D gene (6 bases). Trimming took off 6 bases at V and 7 bases at J, with 15 bases between the two ends. The CDR3 contains 12 residues. Looked up from germline, CDR1 is GTSNPN and CDR2 is SVGIG (reference sequence).

This sequence joins TRBV19 and TRBJ1-2; 8 nucleotides align to TRBD1. The CDR3 loop spans 16 amino acids. In germline, CDR1 is LNHDA, CDR2 SQIVND (reference sequence). The J segment lost 1 base and the V segment lost 4 bases, leaving 8 bases of the junction unmatched. The CDR3 nucleotides are TGTGCCAGTAGTACCTATGGACAGGGAGATAACTATGGCTACACCTTC. This gives the protein CASSTYGQGDNYGYTF.

The chain is built from TRBV18 and TRBJ1-2; weak D call: TRBD1 (5 bases). Germline V gene lookup returns CDR1 KGHSH and CDR2 LQKENI. This CDR3 has 13 amino acids. Deletions cut 5 bases from V and 2 bases from J, with 9 bases between. Written as DNA, the CDR3 is TGTGCCAGCTCAACCCCAGGGAACTATGGCTACACCTTC. Translation gives CASSTPGNYGYTF.

V usage is TRBV19 and J usage is TRBJ2-2; D is unresolved. In germline, CDR1 is LNHDA, CDR2 SQIVND (reference sequence). V was shortened by 7 bases and J by 2 bases, with 14 bases between the two germline ends. This CDR3 is built from 15 residues. The CDR3: CASTSGSANTGELFF. CDR3 nucleotides: TGTGCCAGTACCTCGGGCAGCGCAAACACCGGGGAGCTGTTTTTT.

The chain combines TRBV4-3 with TRBJ1-1; no clear D. The CDR3 consists of 13 residues. Germline-derived CDR1 and CDR2 are LGHNA and YSLEER. The V end was cut by 4 bases, the J end by 5 bases, with 11 bases between. In DNA, the CDR3 is TGCGCCAGCAGCCGAGGGTCGGGGACTGAAGCTTTCTTT. Translated, it gives CASSRGSGTEAFF.

This chain connects TRBV2 to TRBJ2-1; 10 nucleotides agree with TRBD1. The germline V gene encodes CDR1 SNHLY and CDR2 FYNNEI. The CDR3 length is 14 residues. V trimming: 9 bases; J trimming: 0 bases; junction bases outside the gene matches: 2. CDR3 in DNA: TGTGCCAGGGACAGGGGGGTCTCCTACAATGAGCAGTTCTTC. Translated, it gives CARDRGVSYNEQFF.

Here the CDR3 reads CASSEPYDTQYF. The CDR3 nucleotides are TGTGCCAGCAGTGAGCCATATGATACGCAGTATTTT. The chain combines TRBV28 with TRBJ2-3; no clear D. With 5 bases removed from V and 6 bases from J, the gap between germline ends came to 9 bases. The CDR3 totals 12 residues. Germline assignment: CDR1 MDHEN and CDR2 SYDVKM. The full variable domain, rest sourced from reference TRBV28 and TRBJ2-3, is DVKVTQSSRYLVKRTGEKVFLECVQDMDHENMFWYRQDPGLGLRLIYFSYDVKMKEKGDIPEGYSVSREKKERFSLILESASTNQTSMYLCASSEPYDTQYFGPGTRLTVL.

The chain employs TRBV29-1 and TRBJ1-2; D unclear. Per germline, CDR1 SQVTM and CDR2 ANQGSEA. V lost 6 bases and J lost 6, with 11 bases in between. This CDR3 is built from 11 residues. The CDR3 reads CSVQAGNGYTF. The CDR3 DNA is TGCAGCGTACAAGCGGGGAATGGCTACACCTTC.

This chain connects TRBV2 to TRBJ2-1; weak D call: TRBD1 (6 bases). Between the trimmed V and J ends, which lost 7 bases and 5 bases, there was a span of 12 bases. This CDR3 is 13 amino acids long. Germline V lookup: CDR1 SNHLY, CDR2 FYNNEI. The CDR3 loop reads CASTLGGNNEQFF. The CDR3 DNA sequence: TGTGCCAGCACGCTAGGGGGTAACAATGAGCAGTTCTTC. Full variable domain (outside the CDR3, taken from reference TRBV2 and TRBJ2-1): EPEVTQTPSHQVTQMGQEVILRCVPISNHLYFYWYRQILGQKVEFLVSFYNNEISEKSEIFDDQFSVERPDGSNFTLKIRSTKLEDSAMYFCASTLGGNNEQFFGPGTRLTVL.

V is TRBV10-1 and J is TRBJ2-7; 8 bases align to TRBD2. This CDR3 spans 13 amino acids. Germline CDR1 is WNHNN and CDR2 is SYGVQD (reference sequence). J gave up 4 bases and V 5 bases, and 4 bases lay outside the gene matches. CDR3 protein: CASSRAGAYEQYF. The CDR3 DNA reads as TGCGCCAGCAGTAGAGCGGGAGCGTACGAGCAGTACTTC.

On this clone: Other DNA sequences in this sample translate to the same CDR3. The rearrangement joins TRBV5-1 to TRBJ1-4; D is possibly TRBD1 (6 bases). The germline gives CDR1 SGHRS, CDR2 YFSETQ. This CDR3 region has 15 residues. V lost 4 bases and J lost 0, with 10 bases in between. CDR3 sequence: CASSPRQATNEKLFF. The CDR3 DNA reads TGCGCCAGCAGCCCACGACAGGCAACTAATGAAAAACTGTTTTTT.

The V call is TRBV9, the J call TRBJ1-3; D might be TRBD1 (6 bases). This CDR3 is built from 15 residues. With 7 bases removed from V and 0 bases from J, the gap between germline ends came to 14 bases. Germline lookup yields CDR1 SGDLS and CDR2 YYNGEE. CDR3 in DNA: TGTGCCAGCTCGCCGGGGGCGACCTCTGGAAACACCATATATTTT. Amino acid sequence: CASSPGATSGNTIYF.

A remark on this clone: In the same sample, other DNA sequences code for this CDR3. The chain is built from TRBV5-1 and TRBJ2-2; D remains ambiguous. The ends were cut back, 4 bases at V and 1 base at J, with 5 bases in the middle. The CDR3 spans 13 residues. The germline V gene has CDR1 SGHRS and CDR2 YFSETQ. The CDR3 protein is CASSLRNTGELFF. In DNA, the CDR3 is TGCGCCAGCAGCCTTAGGAACACCGGGGAGCTGTTTTTT.

With respect to this clone: Within the sample, other DNA sequences also encode this same CDR3. V usage is TRBV5-1 and J usage is TRBJ1-2, with D unresolved. From germline, CDR1 is SGHRS and CDR2 YFSETQ. This CDR3 region has 13 residues. The V end was cut by 0 bases, the J end by 2 bases, with 5 bases between. CDR3 nucleotide sequence: TGCGCCAGCAGCTTGGCAGGAAACTATGGCTACACCTTC. It yields the protein CASSLAGNYGYTF.

CDR3 loop: CASTQTAQSYEQYF. The CDR3 DNA reads TGTGCCAGCACACAGACGGCCCAATCCTACGAGCAGTACTTC. The chain combines TRBV27 with TRBJ2-7; D remains ambiguous. V lost 7 bases, J lost 1 base, and 14 bases lay in between. The CDR3 has 14 amino acids. Germline CDR1 MNHEY, CDR2 SMNVEV (reference sequence).

The rearrangement links TRBV10-1 to TRBJ2-2; D not resolved. Germline CDR1 WNHNN, CDR2 SYGVQD (reference sequence). The CDR3 loop spans 13 amino acids. Trimming shortened V by 5 bases and J by 7 bases, and 11 bases separated the two germline ends. CDR3 loop: CASSRTVGGELFF. DNA of the CDR3: TGCGCCAGCAGTCGGACGGTGGGCGGGGAGCTGTTTTTT.

The chain joins TRBV9 to TRBJ2-7; no clear D. The CDR3 is made up of 14 amino acids. Between the trimmed V and J ends, which lost 3 bases and 1 base, there was a span of 11 bases. The germline CDR1 and CDR2 sequences are SGDLS and YYNGEE. The CDR3 nucleotides are TGTGCCAGCAGCGCCCGACCTTCATCCTACGAGCAGTACTTC. Protein sequence: CASSARPSSYEQYF.

This chain connects TRBV28 to TRBJ2-7, with D unresolved. The CDR3 contains 13 residues. Germline CDR1 is MDHEN and CDR2 is SYDVKM. V was cut by 2 bases and J by 2 bases, with 7 bases left in between. The CDR3 is CASSLRHAYEQYF. The DNA for the CDR3 is TGTGCCAGCAGTTTACGACATGCCTACGAGCAGTACTTC.

V is TRBV7-8 and J is TRBJ2-1; D is possibly TRBD1 or TRBD2 (5 bases each). The length of the CDR3 is 13 residues. The germline CDR1 and CDR2 sequences are SGHVS and FQNEAQ. V lost 0 bases and J 6 bases, leaving 6 bases between the germline ends. CDR3 protein: CASSLAGGNEQFF. In DNA, the CDR3 is TGTGCCAGCAGCTTAGCTGGGGGCAATGAGCAGTTCTTC.

This sequence joins TRBV18 and TRBJ1-1; 8 positions agree with TRBD1. The CDR3 totals 14 residues. Trimming removed 3 bases from V and 11 bases from J; junction bases left unmatched: 11. Germline V gives CDR1 KGHSH, CDR2 LQKENI. CDR3 sequence reads: CASSPGQGSYGAFF. As DNA, the CDR3 is TGTGCCAGCTCACCTGGACAGGGATCTTATGGGGCTTTCTTT.

As to this clone: The same CDR3 also results from other DNA sequences found in this sample. CDR3 amino acids: CASSLGEKLFF. The CDR3 nucleotides are TGTGCCAGCAGCTTAGGAGAAAAACTGTTTTTT. The V call is TRBV5-6, the J call TRBJ1-4; no clear D gene. CDR3 size: 11 residues. Germline CDR1 reads SGHDT; CDR2 reads YYEEEE. With 2 bases removed from V and 8 bases from J, the gap between germline ends came to 4 bases.

The V gene is TRBV29-1, the J gene TRBJ1-2; D gene uncertain. V was pared by 6 bases and J by 1 base, with 9 bases between. The CDR3 totals 12 residues. Germline V gene sequence: CDR1 SQVTM, CDR2 ANQGSEA. For the CDR3, the DNA is TGCAGCGTGAGGGCAGATAACTATGGCTACACCTTC. Its translation is CSVRADNYGYTF.

This CDR3 reads CASSPAGTGSYGYTF. The CDR3 DNA sequence: TGCGCCAGCAGCCCGGCCGGGACAGGGAGCTATGGCTACACCTTC. V gene TRBV5-1 combines with J gene TRBJ1-2, with TRBD1 matching 9 bases. The germline gives CDR1 SGHRS, CDR2 YFSETQ. The CDR3 is 15 residues long. V trimming: 4 bases; J trimming: 4 bases; junction bases outside the gene matches: 8.

A single count supports this clone. CDR3 nucleotide sequence: TGTGCCAGCAGCTTGGGCGGCGGGGGAGGGTTAGTAGGTTCCCAGTACTTC. This translates into CASSLGGGGGLVGSQYF. The chain links TRBV5-4 to TRBJ2-7, with 7 bases identical to TRBD2. The length of the CDR3 is 17 residues. Trimming cost V 0 bases and J 10 bases; bases outside gene matches: 19. Germline CDR1 is SGHNT and CDR2 is YYREEE (reference sequence).